Listed below are T cell receptor beta chains from one sample, sequenced in a study of cytomegalovirus exposure and HLA in healthy donors. Sequencing used immunoSEQ multiplex PCR; TCRdb keeps in-frame clones, though not all of them. The sample contains about 170,000 clones, around nine tenths of which appear only once. Input material: PBMCs. These receptors were obtained from a man younger than 30 in good health and CMV-seropositive. Each CDR3 is given without its conserved first and last residue. Some rows have no size entry. The others give once, few or many, or a class for an expanded clone.

v_call,clone_size,cdr3_length,j_call,cdr3_aa
TRBV15,-,12,TRBJ2-7,ATSREITGNEQY
TRBV18,-,11,TRBJ1-4,ASSQGLGEKLF
TRBV5-6,-,16,TRBJ2-3,ASSLAVLAGGVIDTQY
TRBV15,-,13,TRBJ2-1,ATSTPGTGIGEQF
TRBV5-8,-,12,TRBJ2-5,ASSLGMEQETQY
TRBV2,-,10,TRBJ2-7,ASNSGTYEQY
TRBV7-6,once,13,TRBJ1-1,ASSPRDRGFTEAF
TRBV5-6,-,12,TRBJ2-1,ASRLGTSGNEQF
TRBV11-1,-,14,TRBJ2-7,ASSSRGQGGTYEQY
TRBV2,-,12,TRBJ2-7,ASSLRDRAYEQY
TRBV7-2,-,12,TRBJ2-3,ASSSGLEVDTQY
TRBV19,-,16,TRBJ2-3,ASSIWPSGGLGADTQY
TRBV5-6,once,11,TRBJ2-1,ASSSGVVAEQF
TRBV7-9,-,15,TRBJ2-3,ASSLVLPVTGADTQY
TRBV6-1,-,14,TRBJ2-7,ASSVPGLWDDPEQY
TRBV7-8,-,13,TRBJ1-1,ASSLAKQGFTEAF
TRBV19,-,11,TRBJ2-1,ASSRGSGNEQF